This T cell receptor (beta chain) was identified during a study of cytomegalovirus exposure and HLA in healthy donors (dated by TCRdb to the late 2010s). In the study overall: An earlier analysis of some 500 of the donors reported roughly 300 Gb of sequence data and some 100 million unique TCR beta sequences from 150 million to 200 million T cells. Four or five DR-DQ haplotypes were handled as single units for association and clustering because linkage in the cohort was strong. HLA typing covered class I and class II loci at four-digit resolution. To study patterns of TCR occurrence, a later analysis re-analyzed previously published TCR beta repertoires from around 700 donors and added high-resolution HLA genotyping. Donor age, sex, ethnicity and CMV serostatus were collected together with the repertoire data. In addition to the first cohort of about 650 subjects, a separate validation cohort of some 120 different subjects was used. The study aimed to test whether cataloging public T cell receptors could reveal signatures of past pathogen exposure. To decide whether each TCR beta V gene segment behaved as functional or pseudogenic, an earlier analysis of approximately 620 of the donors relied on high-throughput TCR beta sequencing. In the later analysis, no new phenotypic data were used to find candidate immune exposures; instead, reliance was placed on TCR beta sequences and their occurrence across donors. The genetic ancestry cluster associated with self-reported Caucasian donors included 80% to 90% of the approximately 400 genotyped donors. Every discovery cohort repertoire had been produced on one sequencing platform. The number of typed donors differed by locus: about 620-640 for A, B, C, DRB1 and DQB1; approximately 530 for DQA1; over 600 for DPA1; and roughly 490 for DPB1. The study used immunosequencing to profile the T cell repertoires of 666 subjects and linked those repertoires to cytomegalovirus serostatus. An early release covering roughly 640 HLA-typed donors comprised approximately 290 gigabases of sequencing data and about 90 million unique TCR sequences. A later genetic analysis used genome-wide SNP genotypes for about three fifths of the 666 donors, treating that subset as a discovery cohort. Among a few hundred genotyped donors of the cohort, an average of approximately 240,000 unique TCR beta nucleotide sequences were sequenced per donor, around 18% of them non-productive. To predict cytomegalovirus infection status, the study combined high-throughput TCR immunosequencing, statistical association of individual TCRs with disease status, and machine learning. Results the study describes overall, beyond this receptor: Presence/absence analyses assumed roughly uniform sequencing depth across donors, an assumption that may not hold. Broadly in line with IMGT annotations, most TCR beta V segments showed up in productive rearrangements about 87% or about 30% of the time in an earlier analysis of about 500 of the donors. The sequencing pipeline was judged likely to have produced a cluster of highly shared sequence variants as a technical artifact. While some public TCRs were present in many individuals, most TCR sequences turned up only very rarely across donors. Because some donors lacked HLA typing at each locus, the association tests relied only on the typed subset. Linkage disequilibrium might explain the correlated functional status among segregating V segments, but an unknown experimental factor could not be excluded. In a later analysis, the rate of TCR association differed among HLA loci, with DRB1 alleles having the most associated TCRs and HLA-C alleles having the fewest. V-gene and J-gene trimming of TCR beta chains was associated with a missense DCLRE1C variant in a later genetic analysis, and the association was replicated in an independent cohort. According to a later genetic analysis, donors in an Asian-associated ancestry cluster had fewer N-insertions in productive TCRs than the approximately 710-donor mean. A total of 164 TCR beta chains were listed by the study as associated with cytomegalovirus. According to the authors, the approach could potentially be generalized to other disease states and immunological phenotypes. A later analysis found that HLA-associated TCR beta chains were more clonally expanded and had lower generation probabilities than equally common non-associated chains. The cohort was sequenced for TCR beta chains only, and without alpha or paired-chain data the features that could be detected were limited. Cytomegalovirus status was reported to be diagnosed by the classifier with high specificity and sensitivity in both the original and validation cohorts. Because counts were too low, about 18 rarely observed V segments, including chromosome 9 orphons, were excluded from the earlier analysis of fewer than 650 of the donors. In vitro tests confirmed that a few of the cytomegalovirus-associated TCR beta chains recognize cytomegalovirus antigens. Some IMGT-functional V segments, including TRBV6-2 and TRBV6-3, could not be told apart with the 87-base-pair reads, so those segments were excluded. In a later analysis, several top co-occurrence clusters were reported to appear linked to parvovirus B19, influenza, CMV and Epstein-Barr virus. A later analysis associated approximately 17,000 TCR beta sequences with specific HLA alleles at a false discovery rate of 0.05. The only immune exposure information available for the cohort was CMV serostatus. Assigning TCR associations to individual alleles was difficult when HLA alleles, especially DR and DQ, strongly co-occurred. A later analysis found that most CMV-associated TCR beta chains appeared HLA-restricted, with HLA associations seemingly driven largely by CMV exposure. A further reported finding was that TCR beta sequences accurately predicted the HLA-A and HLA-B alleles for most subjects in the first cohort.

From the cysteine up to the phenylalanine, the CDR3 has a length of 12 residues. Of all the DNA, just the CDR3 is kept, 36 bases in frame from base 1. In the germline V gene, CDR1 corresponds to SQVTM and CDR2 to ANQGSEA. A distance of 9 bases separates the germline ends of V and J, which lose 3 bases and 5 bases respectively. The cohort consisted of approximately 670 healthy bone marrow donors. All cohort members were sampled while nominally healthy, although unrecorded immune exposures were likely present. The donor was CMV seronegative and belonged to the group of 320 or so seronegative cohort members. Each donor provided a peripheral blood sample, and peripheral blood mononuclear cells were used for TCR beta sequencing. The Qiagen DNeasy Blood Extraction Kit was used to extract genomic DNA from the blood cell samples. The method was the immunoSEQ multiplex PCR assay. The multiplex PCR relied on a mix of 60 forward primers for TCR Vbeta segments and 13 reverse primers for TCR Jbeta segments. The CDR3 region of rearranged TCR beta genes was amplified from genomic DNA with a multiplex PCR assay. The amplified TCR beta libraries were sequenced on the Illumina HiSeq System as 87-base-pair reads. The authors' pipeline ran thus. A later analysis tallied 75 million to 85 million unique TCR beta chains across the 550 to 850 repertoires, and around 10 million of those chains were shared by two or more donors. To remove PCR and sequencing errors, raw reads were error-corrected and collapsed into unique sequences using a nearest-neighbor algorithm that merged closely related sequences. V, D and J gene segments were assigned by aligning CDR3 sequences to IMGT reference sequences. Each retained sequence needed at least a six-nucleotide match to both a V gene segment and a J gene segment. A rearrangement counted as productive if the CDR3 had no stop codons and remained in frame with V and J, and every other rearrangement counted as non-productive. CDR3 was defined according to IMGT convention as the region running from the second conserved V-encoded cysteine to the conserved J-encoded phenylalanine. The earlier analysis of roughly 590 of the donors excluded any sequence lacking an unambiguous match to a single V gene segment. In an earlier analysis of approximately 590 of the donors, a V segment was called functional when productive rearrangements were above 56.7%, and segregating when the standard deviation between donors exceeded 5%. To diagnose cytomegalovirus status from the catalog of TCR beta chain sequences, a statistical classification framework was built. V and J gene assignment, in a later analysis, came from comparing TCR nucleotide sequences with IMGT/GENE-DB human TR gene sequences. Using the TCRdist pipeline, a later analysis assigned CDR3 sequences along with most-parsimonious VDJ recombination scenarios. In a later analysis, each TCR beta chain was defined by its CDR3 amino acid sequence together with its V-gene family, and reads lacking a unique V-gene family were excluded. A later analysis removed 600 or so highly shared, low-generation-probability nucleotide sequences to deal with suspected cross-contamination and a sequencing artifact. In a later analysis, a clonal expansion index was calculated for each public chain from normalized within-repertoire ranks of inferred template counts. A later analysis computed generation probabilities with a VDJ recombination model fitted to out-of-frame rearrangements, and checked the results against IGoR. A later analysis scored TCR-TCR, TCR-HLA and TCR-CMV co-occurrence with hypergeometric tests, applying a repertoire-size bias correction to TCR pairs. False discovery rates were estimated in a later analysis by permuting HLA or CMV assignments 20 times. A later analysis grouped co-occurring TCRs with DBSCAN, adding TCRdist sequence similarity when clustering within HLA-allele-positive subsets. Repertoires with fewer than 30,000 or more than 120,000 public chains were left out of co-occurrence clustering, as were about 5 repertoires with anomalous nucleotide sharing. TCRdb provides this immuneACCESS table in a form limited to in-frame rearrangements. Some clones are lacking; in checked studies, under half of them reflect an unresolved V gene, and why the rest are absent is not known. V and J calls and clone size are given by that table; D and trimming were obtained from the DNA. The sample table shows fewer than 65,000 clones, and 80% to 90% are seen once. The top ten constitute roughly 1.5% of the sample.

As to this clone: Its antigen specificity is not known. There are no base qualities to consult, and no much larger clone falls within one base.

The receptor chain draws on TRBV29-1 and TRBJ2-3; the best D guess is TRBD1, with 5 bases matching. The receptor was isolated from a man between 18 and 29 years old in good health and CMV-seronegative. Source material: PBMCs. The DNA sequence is TGCAGCGTTGACTGGCAGGGAGATACGCAGTATTTT. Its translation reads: CSVDWQGDTQYF.